This passage covers 11 T cell receptor beta chains from one sample sequenced in a study of spatial heterogeneity in lung cancer. Indicated time point: blood at routine non-recurrence follow-up after resection. Extraction of whole RNA from tumor, nontumor lung or frozen PBMC preceded unsorted sequencing. A single record per CDR3 protein comes from TCRdb applying MiXCR to the 5' RACE reads. Of about 30,000 distinct CDR3 sequences listed, approximately 5.4% are singletons. Source: PBMCs, taken at follow-up. The receptors shown here come from a male donor with early-stage non-small cell lung cancer.

This clonotype was found a few times. This chain joins TRBV20-1 and TRBJ1-5; D might be TRBD1 (6 bases). V lost 0 bases to trimming and J lost 3 bases, with 12 bases between them. Germline-derived CDR1 and CDR2 are DFQATT and SNEGSKA (reference sequence). There are 15 residues in the CDR3. The CDR3 sequence: CSARDGAGVNQPQHF. As DNA, the CDR3 is TGCAGTGCTAGAGATGGGGCAGGGGTCAATCAGCCCCAGCATTTT.

At least ten counts were recorded for this clonotype. This chain connects TRBV29-1 to TRBJ2-7, with 7 bases matching TRBD1. The V gene end was trimmed by 5 bases and the J gene end by 2 bases; junction bases not matched to a gene: 3. The germline V gene encodes CDR1 SQVTM and CDR2 ANQGSEA. The CDR3 covers 12 residues. The CDR3 reads CSVLGTAYEQYF. The CDR3 DNA reads TGCAGCGTTCTCGGGACAGCCTACGAGCAGTACTTC.

This clonotype was recorded at least ten times. The chain is built from TRBV24-1 and TRBJ1-1; no clear D. The CDR3 contains 13 residues. The V end lost 4 bases, the J end lost 5 bases, and 10 bases lay between the germline ends. Per germline, CDR1 KGHDR and CDR2 SFDVKD. Here the CDR3 DNA reads TGTGCCACCAGTGAGGGGTGGGATACTGAAGCTTTCTTT. Its translation is CATSEGWDTEAFF.

This clonotype was recorded at least ten times. J is TRBJ2-5 and V is TRBV20-1; D is perhaps TRBD1 or TRBD2 (5 bases each). The CDR3 is 12 amino acids. V lost 4 bases to trimming and J lost 1 base, with 7 bases between them. Germline CDR1 DFQATT, CDR2 SNEGSKA (reference sequence). The CDR3 DNA reads TGCAGTGCTACCGGGGCCCAAGAGACCCAGTACTTC. This translates into CSATGAQETQYF.

This clonotype came up many times. The chain recombines TRBV2 with TRBJ2-1; 12 bases are a match to TRBD2. CDR1 and CDR2 (germline): SNHLY, FYNNEI. V shed 8 bases, J shed 6 bases, and the junction held 5 bases outside the gene matches. The CDR3 is 14 residues long. The CDR3 reads CASRLAGGPNEQFF. For the CDR3, the DNA is TGTGCCAGCCGTCTAGCGGGAGGGCCCAATGAGCAGTTCTTC. Full variable domain (rest looked up from reference TRBV2 and TRBJ2-1): EPEVTQTPSHQVTQMGQEVILRCVPISNHLYFYWYRQILGQKVEFLVSFYNNEISEKSEIFDDQFSVERPDGSNFTLKIRSTKLEDSAMYFCASRLAGGPNEQFFGPGTRLTVL.

The rearrangement joins TRBV18 to TRBJ2-7, with D possibly called TRBD1 or TRBD2 (5 bases each). The CDR3 is 15 amino acids. Trimming took off 3 bases at V and 8 bases at J, with 20 bases between the two ends. Germline values: CDR1 KGHSH, CDR2 LQKENI. CDR3 nucleotide sequence: TGTGCCAGCTCACCGGGGGACCCGTCGAGTAGCCAGCAGTACTTC. As protein: CASSPGDPSSSQQYF.

The table lists this clonotype with a count of one. The rearrangement joins TRBV12-3 or TRBV12-4 to TRBJ1-2; D unclear. The CDR3 runs 12 residues. V was cut by 2 bases and J by 6 bases, with 7 bases left in between. For the CDR3, the DNA is TGTGCCAGCAGTTTATTGGCAGATGGCTACACCTTC. Amino acid sequence: CASSLLADGYTF.

This clonotype appeared many times. The chain combines TRBV7-2 with TRBJ2-3; TRBD2 matches 11 bases. J was trimmed by 2 bases and V by 6 bases; bases with no gene match: 4. The germline gives CDR1 SGHTA, CDR2 FQGNSA. The CDR3 totals 15 residues. The CDR3 nucleotides are TGTGCCAGCAGAGCGGGACTAGCGGCCACAGATACGCAGTATTTT. Translating it yields CASRAGLAATDTQYF.

The sample holds many counts of this clonotype. The J gene is TRBJ2-3, the V gene TRBV28; 7 bases fit TRBD1. Losses at the gene ends were 4 bases for V and 2 bases for J; bases not matched to a gene: 3. CDR1 is MDHEN, CDR2 SYDVKM, per germline. The CDR3 sequence is 14 residues long. CDR3 sequence reads: CASSSGQNTDTQYF. The CDR3 coding sequence is TGTGCCAGCAGTTCGGGACAGAACACAGATACGCAGTATTTT.

V is TRBV24-1 and J is TRBJ2-1; the match to TRBD1 covers 11 bases. V gave up 3 bases and J gave up 3 bases; unmatched junction bases: 3. Germline V lookup: CDR1 KGHDR, CDR2 SFDVKD. CDR3 length: 16 residues. The CDR3 DNA is TGTGCCACCAGTGATGCGGACAGGGGGCTCTACAATGAGCAGTTCTTC. Its protein product is CATSDADRGLYNEQFF.

This clonotype was picked up many times. This chain connects TRBV29-1 to TRBJ1-1, with unresolved D. V lost 5 bases and J lost 0, with 13 bases in between. The CDR3 has 14 residues. CDR1 is SQVTM, CDR2 ANQGSEA, per germline. The DNA for the CDR3 is TGCAGCGTTTCACCCCGGGTTCTGAACACTGAAGCTTTCTTT. It specifies CSVSPRVLNTEAFF.